Listed here are 27 T cell receptor beta chains from one sample, sequenced in a study of control samples from healthy donors and cancer patients. Some clones are missing from TCRdb's copy, which holds only in-frame ones; the method was immunoSEQ multiplex PCR. The sample shows some 120,000 clones, approximately 89% of them seen only once. Sample: blood. These receptors all come from a man in his late teens or twenties in good health.

V and J are TRBV2 and TRBJ2-1; maybe TRBD2 (6 bases). V dropped 10 bases and J dropped 8 bases, with 15 bases sitting between them. Germline V gives CDR1 SNHLY, CDR2 FYNNEI. The CDR3 spans 12 residues. CDR3: CATPGPGDEQFF. The CDR3 DNA follows: TGTGCCACCCCGGGACCGGGGGATGAGCAGTTCTTC.

The V call is TRBV6-1, the J call TRBJ1-1, with D perhaps matching TRBD1 (6 bases). The V gene lost 4 bases and the J gene lost 4 bases, with 10 bases spanning the gap. The CDR3 totals 13 residues. Germline V lookup: CDR1 MNHNS, CDR2 SASEGT. The CDR3 region has the DNA TGTGCCAGCAGTGCAGCAGGGGTCACTGAAGCTTTCTTT. Translation gives CASSAAGVTEAFF.

The rearrangement links TRBV5-1 to TRBJ1-1; D perhaps matches TRBD1 (6 bases). The germline V gene encodes CDR1 SGHRS and CDR2 YFSETQ. V was clipped by 4 bases and J by 1 base, with 17 bases between them. The CDR3 spans 16 residues. In DNA, the CDR3 is TGCGCCAGCAGCGAGGGCCACAGGGACCAGAACACTGAAGCTTTCTTT. Residues: CASSEGHRDQNTEAFF.

V and J are TRBV18 and TRBJ1-1, with 8 nucleotides matching TRBD1. Germline V gene lookup returns CDR1 KGHSH and CDR2 LQKENI. The CDR3 extends over 16 amino acids. The trim removed 0 bases at V and 1 base at J, leaving 4 bases unmatched. The CDR3 protein is CASSPPGTGSNTEAFF. The CDR3 region has the DNA TGTGCCAGCTCACCACCCGGGACAGGTTCGAACACTGAAGCTTTCTTT.

This chain's CDR3 is CASSRDSRGNTEAFF. CDR3 sequence (DNA): TGTGCCAGCAGCCGCGACTCGAGGGGGAACACTGAAGCTTTCTTT. The rearrangement links TRBV27 to TRBJ1-1; a possible D gene is TRBD1 (5 bases). Trimming took off 6 bases at V and 1 base at J, with 15 bases between the two ends. The CDR3 consists of 15 residues. In germline, CDR1 is MNHEY, CDR2 SMNVEV (reference sequence).

The chain couples TRBV19 to TRBJ2-3, with D possibly being TRBD1 or TRBD2 (5 bases each). The CDR3 totals 15 residues. Germline V gene sequence: CDR1 LNHDA, CDR2 SQIVND (reference sequence). With 6 bases removed from V and 0 bases from J, the gap between germline ends came to 13 bases. CDR3 sequence reads: CASSPTGLSTDTQYF. Written as DNA, the CDR3 is TGTGCCAGTAGCCCCACAGGACTTAGCACAGATACGCAGTATTTT. Supplemented by reference TRBV19 and TRBJ2-3, the full variable domain reads DGGITQSPKYLFRKEGQNVTLSCEQNLNHDAMYWYRQDPGQGLRLIYYSQIVNDFQKGDIAEGYSVSREKKESFPLTVTSAQKNPTAFYLCASSPTGLSTDTQYFGPGTRLTVL.

The rearrangement joins TRBV20-1 to TRBJ2-1, with D maybe TRBD2 (5 bases). The CDR3 has 12 amino acids. V lost 3 bases to trimming and J lost 4 bases, with 7 bases between them. Germline CDR1 and CDR2: DFQATT and SNEGSKA (reference sequence). In DNA form, the CDR3 reads TGCAGTGCTAGTTCGGGGTACAATGAGCAGTTCTTC. Translation: CSASSGYNEQFF.

The chain combines TRBV6-5 with TRBJ2-1; 14 nucleotides match TRBD2. This CDR3 has 14 amino acids. The germline V gene encodes CDR1 MNHEY and CDR2 SVGAGI. The V gene end was trimmed by 7 bases and the J gene end by 7 bases; junction bases not matched to a gene: 3. CDR3 sequence reads: CASTRTSGGNEQFF. The CDR3 nucleotides read TGTGCCAGCACTAGGACTAGCGGGGGGAATGAGCAGTTCTTC.

This chain links TRBV10-2 with TRBJ2-1, with unresolved D. The CDR3 consists of 12 residues. Germline CDR1 reads WSHSY; CDR2 reads SAAADI. The V gene lost 4 bases and the J gene lost 12 bases, with 13 bases spanning the gap. The CDR3 DNA follows: TGCGCCAGCAGTGCCGATCGACGATGGCAGTTCTTC. It translates to CASSADRRWQFF.

The chain recombines TRBV11-2 with TRBJ2-5; the D gene is possibly TRBD1 (6 bases). CDR1 and CDR2 (germline): SGHAT, FQNNGV. V lost 5 bases to trimming and J lost 3 bases, with 10 bases between them. The CDR3 extends over 13 amino acids. CDR3 sequence reads: CASSPGVEETQYF. The CDR3 DNA follows: TGTGCCAGCAGCCCAGGGGTGGAAGAGACCCAGTACTTC. The full variable domain, completed using reference TRBV11-2 and TRBJ2-5, is EAGVAQSPRYKIIEKRQSVAFWCNPISGHATLYWYQQILGQGPKLLIQFQNNGVVDDSQLPKDRFSAERLKGVDSTLKIQPAKLEDSAVYLCASSPGVEETQYFGPGTRLLVL.

V is TRBV3-1 (or the pseudogene TRBV3-2) and J is TRBJ2-2; D perhaps matches TRBD1 (6 bases). The V end lost 6 bases, the J end lost 3 bases, and 14 bases lay between the germline ends. Germline loops: CDR1 LGHDT, CDR2 YNNKEL (reference sequence). This CDR3 contains 15 residues. The CDR3 DNA sequence: TGTGCCAGCAGTCGTATCCAGGGGCACACCGGGGAGCTGTTTTTT. Protein product: CASSRIQGHTGELFF.

The V and J genes are TRBV3-1 (or the pseudogene TRBV3-2) and TRBJ2-7; 7 bases line up with TRBD2. Germline lookup yields CDR1 LGHDT and CDR2 YNNKEL (reference sequence). CDR3 length: 14 residues. V trimming: 4 bases; J trimming: 7 bases; junction bases outside the gene matches: 10. CDR3 sequence reads: CASSLTQWGGEQYF. The CDR3 DNA sequence: TGTGCCAGCAGCCTCACCCAATGGGGAGGGGAGCAGTACTTC.

V gene TRBV12-5 combines with J gene TRBJ2-3; no definite D call. The CDR3 runs 15 residues. The V and J ends lost 6 bases and 5 bases respectively, with 18 bases between them. CDR1 is LGHNT and CDR2 is FRNRAP in the germline V gene. The CDR3 spells CASGAGARPGDTQYF. CDR3 bases: TGTGCTAGTGGGGCCGGCGCGCGCCCCGGAGATACGCAGTATTTT.

This chain joins TRBV24-1 and TRBJ2-7, with 8 bases matching TRBD1. This CDR3 has 15 residues. The V gene's germline CDR1 is KGHDR and CDR2 SFDVKD. V shed 0 bases and J 5 bases; nucleotides not matched to a gene: 5. The CDR3 loop is CATSDLRTGHHEQYF. The CDR3 DNA reads TGTGCCACCAGTGATTTGCGGACAGGGCACCACGAGCAGTACTTC.

J is TRBJ2-5 and V is TRBV3-1 (or the pseudogene TRBV3-2), with D unclear. The germline V gene has CDR1 LGHDT and CDR2 YNNKEL (reference sequence). This CDR3 has 13 amino acids. Between the trimmed V and J ends, which lost 4 bases and 7 bases, there was a span of 13 bases. The CDR3 DNA sequence: TGTGCCAGCAGCCCAGGAAAAACCGGGACCCAGTACTTC. This gives the protein CASSPGKTGTQYF.

The sample holds one count of this clone. The rearrangement uses TRBV19 and TRBJ1-1; TRBD1 matches at 7 bases. The CDR3 loop spans 15 amino acids. J gave up 6 bases and V 4 bases, and 11 bases lay outside the gene matches. Germline V gives CDR1 LNHDA, CDR2 SQIVND (reference sequence). This CDR3 is CASSTLTGIGAEAFF. CDR3 bases: TGTGCCAGTAGTACCTTGACAGGGATTGGCGCTGAAGCTTTCTTT.

The chain joins TRBV6-5 to TRBJ1-1; 7 positions agree with TRBD1. The J segment lost 7 bases and the V segment lost 6 bases, leaving 14 bases of the junction unmatched. CDR1 is MNHEY, CDR2 SVGAGI, per germline. The CDR3 runs to 15 residues. CDR3 sequence: CASSGTDGGASEAFF. Here the CDR3 DNA reads TGTGCCAGCAGCGGGACAGATGGGGGTGCGAGTGAAGCTTTCTTT.

This rearrangement joins TRBV6-6 to TRBJ1-5, with a tentative D call TRBD1 (6 bases). This CDR3 is built from 14 residues. Per the germline V gene, CDR1 is MNHNY and CDR2 is SVGAGI (reference sequence). The V end was cut by 4 bases, the J end by 2 bases, with 9 bases between. DNA of the CDR3: TGTGCCAGCAGTTTCGCAGGGGGCAATCAGCCCCAGCATTTT. The encoded protein is CASSFAGGNQPQHF.

The genes are TRBV3-1 (or the pseudogene TRBV3-2) and TRBJ1-1; D is possibly TRBD1 (5 bases). The germline V gene encodes CDR1 LGHDT and CDR2 YNNKEL (reference sequence). The CDR3 contains 13 residues. The V and J ends lost 6 bases and 3 bases respectively, with 11 bases between them. CDR3 amino acids: CASRHDSHTEAFF. For the CDR3, the DNA is TGTGCCAGCAGACACGACAGCCACACTGAAGCTTTCTTT.

V usage is TRBV9 and J usage is TRBJ2-2, with D perhaps being TRBD1 or TRBD2 (5 bases each). CDR1 is SGDLS, CDR2 YYNGEE, per germline. CDR3 length equals 16 residues. V lost 3 bases and J 6 bases, leaving 18 bases between the germline ends. CDR3 protein: CASSAVSGPLPGELFF. The CDR3 DNA reads as TGTGCCAGCAGCGCAGTTTCGGGGCCCCTTCCCGGGGAGCTGTTTTTT.

To note about this clone: The identical CDR3 is also encoded by other nucleotide sequences in the sample. The chain recombines TRBV10-3 with TRBJ2-7, with TRBD2 identical over 8 bases. J gave up 7 bases and V 6 bases, and 17 bases lay outside the gene matches. The CDR3 runs 16 residues. The germline V gene has CDR1 ENHRY and CDR2 SYGVKD. The CDR3 sequence: CAIRRVGGAGGGEQYF. CDR3 nucleotide sequence: TGTGCCATCAGGAGGGTTGGTGGGGCGGGAGGAGGTGAGCAGTACTTC.

The chain combines TRBV4-1 with TRBJ1-5; D not certain. CDR3 length equals 13 residues. The germline V gene has CDR1 MGHRA and CDR2 YSYEKL. Trimming took 5 bases from V and 4 from J, leaving 9 bases between them. CDR3 coding DNA: TGCGCCAGCAGCGAGCGCGAAAATCAGCCCCAGCATTTT. This sequence encodes CASSERENQPQHF.

The chain joins TRBV4-2 to TRBJ2-5, with D perhaps matching TRBD1 (5 bases). The germline gives CDR1 LGHNA, CDR2 YNFKEQ. Trimming stripped 0 bases from V and 3 bases from J, with 11 bases between. The CDR3 loop spans 15 amino acids. The DNA of the CDR3 is TGTGCCAGCAGCCAAGATTCCCCCAGGGAAGAGACCCAGTACTTC. This translates into CASSQDSPREETQYF.

The table lists this clone with a count of one. V and J are TRBV3-1 (or the pseudogene TRBV3-2) and TRBJ1-4, with 9 bases identical to TRBD1. V lost 3 bases to trimming and J lost 6 bases; unmatched junction nucleotides: 2. The CDR3 spans 14 residues. CDR1 and CDR2 (germline): LGHDT, YNNKEL (reference sequence). The CDR3 region has the DNA TGTGCCAGCAGCCAGACAGGGGGTGATGAAAAACTGTTTTTT. Amino acid sequence: CASSQTGGDEKLFF.

This clone was counted a single time. The V gene is TRBV4-1, the J gene TRBJ2-7; the match to TRBD2 covers 14 bases. Germline lookup yields CDR1 MGHRA and CDR2 YSYEKL. J gave up 7 bases and V 0 bases, and 8 bases lay outside the gene matches. The CDR3 totals 17 residues. CDR3 nucleotide sequence: TGCGCCAGCAGCCAAGAGTTGTCAGGACTAGCGGGGGGTGAGCAGTACTTC. The encoded protein is CASSQELSGLAGGEQYF.

The J gene is TRBJ2-3, the V gene TRBV4-1; D unclear. Trimming took off 4 bases at V and 3 bases at J, with 17 bases between the two ends. The CDR3 spans 16 residues. Per the germline V gene, CDR1 is MGHRA and CDR2 is YSYEKL. CDR3 DNA: TGCGCCAGCAGCCCCCCCTTGAAGAGGTGGACAGATACGCAGTATTTT. Residues: CASSPPLKRWTDTQYF.

The sample holds one count of this clone. The chain combines TRBV27 with TRBJ2-5; unclear D gene. V was cut by 6 bases and J by 5 bases, with 13 bases left in between. The CDR3 has 13 residues. CDR1 MNHEY and CDR2 SMNVEV come from the germline V gene (reference sequence). The DNA of the CDR3 is TGTGCCAGCAGGCCCCGGGTTTGGGAGACCCAGTACTTC. It yields the protein CASRPRVWETQYF.